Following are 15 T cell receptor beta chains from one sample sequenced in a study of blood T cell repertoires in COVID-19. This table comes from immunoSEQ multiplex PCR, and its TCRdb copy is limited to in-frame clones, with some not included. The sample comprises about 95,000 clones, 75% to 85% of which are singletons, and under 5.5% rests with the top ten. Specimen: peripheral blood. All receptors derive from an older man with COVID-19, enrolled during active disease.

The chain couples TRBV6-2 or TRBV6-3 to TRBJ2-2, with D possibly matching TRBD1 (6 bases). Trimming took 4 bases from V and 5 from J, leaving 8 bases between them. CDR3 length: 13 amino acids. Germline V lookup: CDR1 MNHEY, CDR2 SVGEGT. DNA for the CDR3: TGTGCCAGCAGTTTAACAGGGACCGGGGAGCTGTTTTTT. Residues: CASSLTGTGELFF.

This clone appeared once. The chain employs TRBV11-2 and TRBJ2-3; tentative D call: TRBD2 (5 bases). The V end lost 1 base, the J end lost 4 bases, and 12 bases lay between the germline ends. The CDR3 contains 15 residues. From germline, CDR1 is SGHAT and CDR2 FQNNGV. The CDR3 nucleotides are TGTGCCAGCAGCTTAGTTCCGGGAATCTCAGATACGCAGTATTTT. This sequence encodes CASSLVPGISDTQYF. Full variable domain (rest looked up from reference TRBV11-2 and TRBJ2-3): EAGVAQSPRYKIIEKRQSVAFWCNPISGHATLYWYQQILGQGPKLLIQFQNNGVVDDSQLPKDRFSAERLKGVDSTLKIQPAKLEDSAVYLCASSLVPGISDTQYFGPGTRLTVL.

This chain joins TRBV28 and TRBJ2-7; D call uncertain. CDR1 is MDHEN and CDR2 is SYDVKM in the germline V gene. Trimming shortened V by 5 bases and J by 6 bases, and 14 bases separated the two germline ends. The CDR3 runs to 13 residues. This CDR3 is CASSLPLQFEQYF. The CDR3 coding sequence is TGTGCCAGCAGTCTACCACTCCAATTCGAGCAGTACTTC.

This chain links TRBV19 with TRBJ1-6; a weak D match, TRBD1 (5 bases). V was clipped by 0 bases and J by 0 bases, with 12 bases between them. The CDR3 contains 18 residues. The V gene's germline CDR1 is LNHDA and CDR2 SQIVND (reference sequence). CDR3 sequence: CASSIEGGSLSYNSPLHF. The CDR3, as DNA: TGTGCCAGTAGTATAGAGGGGGGGAGCCTCTCCTATAATTCACCCCTCCACTTT. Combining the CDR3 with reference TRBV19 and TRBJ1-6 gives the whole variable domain DGGITQSPKYLFRKEGQNVTLSCEQNLNHDAMYWYRQDPGQGLRLIYYSQIVNDFQKGDIAEGYSVSREKKESFPLTVTSAQKNPTAFYLCASSIEGGSLSYNSPLHFGNGTRLTVT.

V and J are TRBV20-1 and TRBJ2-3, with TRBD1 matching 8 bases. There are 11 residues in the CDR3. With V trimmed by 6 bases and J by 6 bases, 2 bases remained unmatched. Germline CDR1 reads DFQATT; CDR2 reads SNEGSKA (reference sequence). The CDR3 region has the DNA TGCAGTGCACGGACAGGGGATACGCAGTATTTT. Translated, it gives CSARTGDTQYF.

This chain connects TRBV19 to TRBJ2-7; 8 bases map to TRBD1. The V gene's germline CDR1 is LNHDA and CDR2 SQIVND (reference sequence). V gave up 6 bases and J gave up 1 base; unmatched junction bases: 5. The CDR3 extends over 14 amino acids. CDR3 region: CASRGQGGSYEQYF. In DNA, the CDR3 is TGTGCCAGTAGAGGACAGGGTGGGTCCTACGAGCAGTACTTC. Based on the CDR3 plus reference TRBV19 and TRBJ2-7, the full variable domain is DGGITQSPKYLFRKEGQNVTLSCEQNLNHDAMYWYRQDPGQGLRLIYYSQIVNDFQKGDIAEGYSVSREKKESFPLTVTSAQKNPTAFYLCASRGQGGSYEQYFGPGTRLTVT.

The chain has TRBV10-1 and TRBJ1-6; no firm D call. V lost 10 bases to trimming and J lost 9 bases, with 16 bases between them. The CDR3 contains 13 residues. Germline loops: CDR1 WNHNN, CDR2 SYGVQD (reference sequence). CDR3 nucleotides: TGCGCCACTCGGGAATTGCTAAGTTCACCCCTCCACTTT. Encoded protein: CATRELLSSPLHF.

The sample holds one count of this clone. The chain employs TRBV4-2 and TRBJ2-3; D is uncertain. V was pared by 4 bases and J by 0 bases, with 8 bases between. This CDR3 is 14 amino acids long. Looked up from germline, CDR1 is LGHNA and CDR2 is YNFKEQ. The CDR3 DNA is TGTGCCAGCAGCCTCGACACGAGCACAGATACGCAGTATTTT. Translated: CASSLDTSTDTQYF.

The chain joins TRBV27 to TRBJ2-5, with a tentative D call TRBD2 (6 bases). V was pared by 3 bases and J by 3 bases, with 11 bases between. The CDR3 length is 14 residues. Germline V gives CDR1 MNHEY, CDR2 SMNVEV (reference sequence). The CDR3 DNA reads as TGTGCCAGCAGTTTGTGGGGGGAGGAAGAGACCCAGTACTTC. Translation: CASSLWGEEETQYF.

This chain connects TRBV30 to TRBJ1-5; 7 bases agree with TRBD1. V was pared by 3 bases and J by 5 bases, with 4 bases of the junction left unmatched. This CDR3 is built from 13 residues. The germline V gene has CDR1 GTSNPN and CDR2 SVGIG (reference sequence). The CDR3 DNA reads TGTGCCTGGAGCAGGGGGTTTGATCAGCCCCAGCATTTT. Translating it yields CAWSRGFDQPQHF.

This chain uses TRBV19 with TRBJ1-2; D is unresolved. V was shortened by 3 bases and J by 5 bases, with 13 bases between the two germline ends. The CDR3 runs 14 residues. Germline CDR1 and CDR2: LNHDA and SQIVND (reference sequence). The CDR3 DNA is TGTGCCAGTAGTATTTCTGGAGGGATATATGGCTACACCTTC. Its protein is CASSISGGIYGYTF.

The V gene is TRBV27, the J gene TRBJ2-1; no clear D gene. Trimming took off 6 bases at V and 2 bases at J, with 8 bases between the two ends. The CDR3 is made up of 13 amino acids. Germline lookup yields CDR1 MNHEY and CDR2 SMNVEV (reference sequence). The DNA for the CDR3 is TGTGCCAGCAGCCGTAGCCCCTACAATGAGCAGTTCTTC. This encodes CASSRSPYNEQFF.

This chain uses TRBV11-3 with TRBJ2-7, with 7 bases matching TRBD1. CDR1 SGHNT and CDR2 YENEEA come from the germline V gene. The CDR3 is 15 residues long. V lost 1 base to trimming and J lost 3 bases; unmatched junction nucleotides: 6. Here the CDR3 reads CASSLGPGGIYEQYF. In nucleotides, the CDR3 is TGTGCCAGCAGCTTAGGTCCAGGGGGAATCTACGAGCAGTACTTC. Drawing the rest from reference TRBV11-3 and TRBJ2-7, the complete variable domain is EAGVVQSPRYKIIEKKQPVAFWCNPISGHNTLYWYLQNLGQGPELLIRYENEEAVDDSQLPKDRFSAERLKGVDSTLKIQPAELGDSAVYLCASSLGPGGIYEQYFGPGTRLTVT.

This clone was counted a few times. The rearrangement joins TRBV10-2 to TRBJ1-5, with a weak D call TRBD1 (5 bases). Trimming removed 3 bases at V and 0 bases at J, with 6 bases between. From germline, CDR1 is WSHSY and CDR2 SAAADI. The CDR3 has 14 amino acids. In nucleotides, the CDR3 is TGCGCCAGCAGTGACGGGGGTAGCAATCAGCCCCAGCATTTT. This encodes CASSDGGSNQPQHF.

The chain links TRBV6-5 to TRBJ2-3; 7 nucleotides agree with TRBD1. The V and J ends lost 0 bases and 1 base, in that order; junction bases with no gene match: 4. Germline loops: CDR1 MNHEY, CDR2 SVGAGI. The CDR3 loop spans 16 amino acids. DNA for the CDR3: TGTGCCAGCAGTTACTCGCCAGGGGGAGGCACAGATACGCAGTATTTT. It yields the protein CASSYSPGGGTDTQYF.